This T cell receptor (beta chain) was observed in a study of response to subunit inactivated influenza vaccine. TCRdb ran MiXCR on the RT-PCR reads and lists one entry per CDR3 protein. Of roughly 500,000 distinct CDR3 sequences listed, 16% are singletons. Study conclusions and caveats: Seasonal influenza vaccination, on each occasion, was suggested by the authors to recruit few new T cells.

Details on this clonotype: Its target is unknown.

The germline CDR1 and CDR2 sequences are DFQATT and SNEGSKA (reference sequence). The CDR3 totals 13 residues. Between the trimmed V and J ends, which lost 6 bases and 8 bases, there was a span of 18 bases. J is TRBJ2-3 and V is TRBV20-1; D possibly corresponds to TRBD2 (6 bases). Sequencing used CD4+ T cells sorted from PBMCs, obtained less than 25 months after vaccination. The TCR sequence derives from a man aged 45-69 years who received an inactivated influenza vaccine. This CDR3 is CSADSGTKRTQYF. The DNA for the CDR3 is TGCAGTGCCGATAGCGGAACCAAGCGTACGCAGTATTTT.